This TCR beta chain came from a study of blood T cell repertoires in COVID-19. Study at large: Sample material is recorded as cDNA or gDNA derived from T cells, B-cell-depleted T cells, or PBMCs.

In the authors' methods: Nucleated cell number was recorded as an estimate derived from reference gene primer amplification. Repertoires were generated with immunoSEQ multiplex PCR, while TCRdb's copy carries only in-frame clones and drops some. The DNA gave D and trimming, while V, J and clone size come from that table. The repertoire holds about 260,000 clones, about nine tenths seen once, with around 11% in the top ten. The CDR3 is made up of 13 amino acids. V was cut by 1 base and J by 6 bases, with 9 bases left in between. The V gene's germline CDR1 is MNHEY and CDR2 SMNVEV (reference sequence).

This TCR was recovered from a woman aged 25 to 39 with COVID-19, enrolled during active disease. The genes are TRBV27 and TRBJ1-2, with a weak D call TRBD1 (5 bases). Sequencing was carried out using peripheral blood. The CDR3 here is CASSLWGGDGYTF. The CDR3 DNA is TGTGCCAGCAGTTTATGGGGGGGGGATGGCTACACCTTC.